The rows below give T cell receptor beta chains drawn from one sample of a study of vaccination and CD4 T cells after COVID-19. TCRdb reprocessed the PCR reads via MiXCR and lists one record per CDR3 protein. The repertoire consists of some 27,000 distinct CDR3 sequences, with 50% to 65% occurring once and the leading ten covering around 5.2%. This material consisted of CD4+ T cells from blood, taken about 7 months after SARS-CoV-2 vaccination. These receptors originate from a human donor who had recovered from COVID-19. The CDR3 runs from the conserved cysteine through the conserved F or W. The D gene is left open where the match is weak. For some rows the clone size is stated as once, few or many, or as a class when expanded; others skip it.

V	J	D	size	CDR3	DNA
TRBV27	TRBJ2-4	TRBD2	.	CASSLPGRGSLAKNIQYF	TGTGCCAGCAGTTTGCCCGGGAGGGGGAGCTTAGCCAAAAACATTCAGTACTTC
TRBV7-3	TRBJ1-2	.	few	CASSATPGSYGYTF	TGTGCCAGCAGCGCCACTCCAGGGAGCTATGGCTACACCTTC
TRBV7-9	TRBJ2-7	.	few	CASSLGGGNLASREQYF	TGTGCCAGCAGCTTAGGGGGTGGCAATTTGGCCTCGAGGGAGCAGTACTTC
TRBV7-8	TRBJ2-7	.	.	CASSPGVAVGWDF	TGTGCCAGCAGCCCCGGGGTAGCGGTTGGGTGGGACTTC
TRBV7-6	TRBJ2-3	TRBD1	.	CASSLAPQGSGADTQYF	TGTGCCAGCAGCTTAGCCCCACAGGGGTCGGGCGCAGATACGCAGTATTTT
TRBV2	TRBJ2-5	.	.	CASSHRDIIGETQYF	TGTGCCAGCAGCCATCGGGACATTATTGGAGAGACCCAGTACTTC
TRBV29-1	TRBJ1-2	TRBD1	few	CSVRDRGKFSYGYTF	TGCAGCGTCCGGGACAGGGGGAAGTTCTCCTATGGCTACACCTTC
TRBV28	TRBJ2-7	.	.	CASSLGQGGYEQYF	TGTGCCAGCAGTTTAGGCCAGGGGGGATACGAGCAGTACTTC
TRBV7-9	TRBJ2-1	.	.	CASSSQTTYNEQFF	TGTGCCAGCAGCTCACAGACTACCTACAATGAGCAGTTCTTC
TRBV20-1	TRBJ1-2	.	few	CSAPTDNYGYTF	TGCAGTGCTCCGACAGATAACTATGGCTACACCTTC
TRBV18	TRBJ1-2	.	.	CASSPLGHYGYTF	TGTGCCAGCTCACCTTTGGGTCATTATGGCTACACCTTC
TRBV7-8	TRBJ2-2	TRBD2	.	CASSPRTSRNTGELFF	TGTGCCAGCAGCCCTCGGACTAGCCGGAACACCGGGGAGCTGTTTTTT
TRBV20-1	TRBJ2-3	TRBD2	few	CSAGGTSEDTQYF	TGCAGTGCTGGCGGGACTAGCGAAGATACGCAGTATTTT
TRBV28	TRBJ1-6	.	.	CASSLSGFSDNSPLHF	TGTGCCAGCAGTTTATCGGGGTTTAGCGATAATTCACCCCTCCACTTT
TRBV19	TRBJ2-5	.	few	CASSTSKTQYF	TGTGCCAGTAGTACCTCCAAGACCCAGTACTTC
TRBV5-1	TRBJ2-1	TRBD2	.	CASRQPGGRPNEQFF	TGCGCCAGCCGCCAACCTGGCGGGAGGCCTAATGAGCAGTTCTTC
TRBV7-8	TRBJ2-7	TRBD2	few	CASSLNYGTSGSYEQYF	TGTGCCAGCAGCTTAAACTACGGGACTAGCGGCTCCTACGAGCAGTACTTC
TRBV7-2	TRBJ2-7	TRBD1	.	CASSLASLRTGRLPYEQYF	TGTGCCAGCAGCTTAGCTAGCCTCCGGACAGGGCGCCTTCCCTACGAGCAGTACTTC
TRBV6-1	TRBJ2-3	.	.	CASSEQGSGTDTQYF	TGTGCCAGCAGTGAACAGGGGAGCGGCACAGATACGCAGTATTTT
TRBV24-1	TRBJ2-1	.	once	CATSGSGFDEQFF	TGTGCCACCAGTGGCTCTGGGTTCGATGAGCAGTTCTTC
TRBV7-8	TRBJ1-5	.	few	CASSRLTGNPNQPQHF	TGTGCCAGCAGCCGTCTCACAGGGAACCCAAATCAGCCCCAGCATTTT
TRBV7-9	TRBJ2-5	.	.	CASSLPATRYQETQYF	TGTGCCAGCAGCTTACCCGCGACTCGATACCAAGAGACCCAGTACTTC
TRBV27	TRBJ2-7	TRBD2	.	CASKGLAGPYEQYF	TGTGCCAGCAAAGGACTAGCGGGCCCCTACGAGCAGTACTTC
TRBV7-9	TRBJ2-5	TRBD1	few	CASSFRTGRETQYF	TGTGCCAGCAGCTTCCGGACAGGGCGAGAGACCCAGTACTTC
TRBV6-1	TRBJ2-7	.	.	CASSEGMGQSYYEQYF	TGTGCCAGCAGTGAAGGGATGGGCCAGTCTTACTACGAGCAGTACTTC
TRBV6-2/TRBV6-3	TRBJ2-6	.	medium-sized	CASSYNSGANVLTF	TGTGCCAGCAGTTACAACTCTGGGGCCAACGTCCTGACTTTC
TRBV20-1	TRBJ2-1	.	.	CSARGRQDYNEQFF	TGCAGTGCTAGGGGTCGACAGGACTACAATGAGCAGTTCTTC
TRBV7-3	TRBJ1-1	.	few	CASSFQGFGTEAFF	TGTGCCAGCAGCTTTCAGGGGTTCGGCACTGAAGCTTTCTTT
TRBV20-1	TRBJ1-1	TRBD1	.	CSASWAGQVGAFF	TGCAGTGCTAGTTGGGCGGGACAGGTGGGAGCTTTCTTT
TRBV20-1	TRBJ2-1	.	few	CSAHTGTSYNEQFF	TGCAGTGCTCATACCGGGACATCATACAATGAGCAGTTCTTC
TRBV6-2/TRBV6-3	TRBJ2-7	TRBD2	once	CASRTAGLAGDEQYF	TGTGCCAGCAGGACCGCCGGACTAGCGGGAGACGAGCAGTACTTC
TRBV20-1	TRBJ2-5	.	few	CSASRSGTETQYF	TGCAGTGCTAGTCGGTCAGGGACGGAGACCCAGTACTTC
TRBV6-1	TRBJ1-5	TRBD1	few	CAGRGPNQPQHF	TGTGCGGGCAGGGGGCCCAATCAGCCCCAGCATTTT
TRBV30	TRBJ2-5	.	.	CAWTRETQYF	TGTGCCTGGACTAGGGAGACCCAGTACTTC
TRBV4-2	TRBJ2-7	TRBD2	.	CASSPGEREAYEQYF	TGTGCCAGCAGCCCCGGGGAGCGGGAGGCCTACGAGCAGTACTTC
TRBV10-3	TRBJ2-5	TRBD1	.	CAISEEQGWGETQYF	TGTGCCATCAGTGAAGAACAGGGGTGGGGGGAGACCCAGTACTTC
TRBV7-8	TRBJ2-1	.	.	CASSLGLDNEQFF	TGTGCCAGCAGCCTGGGGCTAGACAATGAGCAGTTCTTC
TRBV27	TRBJ2-7	TRBD2	few	CASSFTSPGLAGSSYEQYF	TGTGCCAGCAGTTTTACTTCACCCGGACTAGCGGGTTCATCCTACGAGCAGTACTTC
TRBV27	TRBJ2-5	.	few	CASSASGTSRETQYF	TGTGCCAGCAGTGCGTCCGGGACTTCTCGCGAGACCCAGTACTTC
TRBV7-3	TRBJ2-1	.	.	CASSPRGWGLDNEQFF	TGTGCCAGCAGCCCCCGAGGGTGGGGCCTGGACAATGAGCAGTTCTTC
TRBV19	TRBJ2-3	.	.	CASRQGDTQYF	TGTGCCAGTAGGCAGGGGGATACGCAGTATTTT
TRBV20-1	TRBJ2-1	TRBD2	.	CSARPNSGNEQFF	TGCAGTGCTAGACCTAATAGCGGGAATGAGCAGTTCTTC
TRBV6-5	TRBJ2-5	.	.	CASSYSSGQETQYF	TGTGCCAGCAGTTACTCTAGCGGCCAAGAGACCCAGTACTTC